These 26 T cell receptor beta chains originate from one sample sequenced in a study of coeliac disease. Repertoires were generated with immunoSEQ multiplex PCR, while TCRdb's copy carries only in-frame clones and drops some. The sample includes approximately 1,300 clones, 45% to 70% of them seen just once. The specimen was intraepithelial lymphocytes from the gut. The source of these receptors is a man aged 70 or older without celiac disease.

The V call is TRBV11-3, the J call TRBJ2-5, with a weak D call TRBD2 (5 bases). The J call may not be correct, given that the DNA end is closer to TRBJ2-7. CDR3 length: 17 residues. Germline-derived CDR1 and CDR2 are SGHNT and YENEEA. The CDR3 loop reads CASSLGNRAAGFCEQYF. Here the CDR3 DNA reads TGTGCCAGCAGCTTAGGAAATCGGGCCGCGGGTTTCTGCGAGCAGTACTTC.

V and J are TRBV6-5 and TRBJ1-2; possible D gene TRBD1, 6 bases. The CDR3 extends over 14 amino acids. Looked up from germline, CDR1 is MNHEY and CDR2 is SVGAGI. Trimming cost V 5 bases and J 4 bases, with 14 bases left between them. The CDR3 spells CASSTLGQPYGYTF. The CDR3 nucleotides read TGTGCCAGCAGTACCCTCGGACAGCCCTATGGCTACACCTTC.

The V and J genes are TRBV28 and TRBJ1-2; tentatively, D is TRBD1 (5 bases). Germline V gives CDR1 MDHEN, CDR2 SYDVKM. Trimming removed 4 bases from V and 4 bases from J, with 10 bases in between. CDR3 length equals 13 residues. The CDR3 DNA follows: TGTGCCAGCAGTTGGGCAGGGCTCTATGGCTACACCTTC. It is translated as CASSWAGLYGYTF.

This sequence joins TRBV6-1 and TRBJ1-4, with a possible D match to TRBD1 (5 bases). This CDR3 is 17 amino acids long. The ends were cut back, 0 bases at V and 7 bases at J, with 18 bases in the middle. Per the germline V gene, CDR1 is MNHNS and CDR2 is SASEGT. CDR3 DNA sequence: TGTGCCAGCAGTGAAGCGGGTCTCCCAAGGGGTATTGAAAAACTGTTTTTT. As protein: CASSEAGLPRGIEKLFF.

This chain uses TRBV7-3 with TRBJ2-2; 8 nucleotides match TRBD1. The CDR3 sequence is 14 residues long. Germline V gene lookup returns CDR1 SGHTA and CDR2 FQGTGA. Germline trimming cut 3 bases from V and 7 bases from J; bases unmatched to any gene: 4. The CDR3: CASSLRQGFGELFF. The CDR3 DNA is TGTGCCAGCAGCTTGAGACAGGGGTTCGGGGAGCTGTTTTTT.

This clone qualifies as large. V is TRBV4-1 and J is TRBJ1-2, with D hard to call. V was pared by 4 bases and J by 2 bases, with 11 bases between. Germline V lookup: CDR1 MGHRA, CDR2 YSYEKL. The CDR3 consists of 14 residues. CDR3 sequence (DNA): TGCGCCAGCAGCCCTGGAGGGAAGAACTATGGCTACACCTTC. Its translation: CASSPGGKNYGYTF.

The CDR3 nucleotides read TGTGCCAGCAGCTACCTGACAGGAAAGGATGAGCAGTTCTTC. Its protein product is CASSYLTGKDEQFF. The genes are TRBV11-2 and TRBJ2-1; a weak D match, TRBD1 (6 bases). The V end was cut by 4 bases, the J end by 8 bases, with 15 bases between. The CDR3 is 14 residues long. Germline lookup yields CDR1 SGHAT and CDR2 FQNNGV.

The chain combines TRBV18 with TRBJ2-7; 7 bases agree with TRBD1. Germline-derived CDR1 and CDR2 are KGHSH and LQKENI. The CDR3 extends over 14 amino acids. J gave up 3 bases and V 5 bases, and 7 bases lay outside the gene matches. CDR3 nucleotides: TGTGCCAGCTCAGACAGGGCGAAACTCTACGAGCAGTACTTC. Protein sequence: CASSDRAKLYEQYF.

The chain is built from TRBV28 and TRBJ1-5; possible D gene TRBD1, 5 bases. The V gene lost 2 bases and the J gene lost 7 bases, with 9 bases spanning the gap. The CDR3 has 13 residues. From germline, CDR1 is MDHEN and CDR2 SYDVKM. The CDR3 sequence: CASSLGGVQPQHF. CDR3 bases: TGTGCCAGCAGTTTAGGAGGGGTCCAGCCCCAGCATTTT.

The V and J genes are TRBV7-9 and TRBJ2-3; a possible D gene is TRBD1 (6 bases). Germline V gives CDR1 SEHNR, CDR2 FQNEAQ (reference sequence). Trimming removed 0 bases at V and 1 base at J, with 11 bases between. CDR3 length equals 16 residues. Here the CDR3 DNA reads TGTGCCAGCAGCTTAGCGATACAGGGTGGCACAGATACGCAGTATTTT. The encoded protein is CASSLAIQGGTDTQYF.

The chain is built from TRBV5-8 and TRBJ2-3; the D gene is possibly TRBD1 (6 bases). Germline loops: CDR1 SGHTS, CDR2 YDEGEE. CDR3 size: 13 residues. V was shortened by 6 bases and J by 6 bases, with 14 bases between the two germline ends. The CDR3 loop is CASTPSGADTQYF. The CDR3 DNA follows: TGTGCCAGCACCCCCTCAGGGGCCGATACGCAGTATTTT.

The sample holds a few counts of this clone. The CDR3 bases are TGTGCCATCCAGTCATCCCACTATGGCTACACCTTC. It yields the protein CAIQSSHYGYTF. The chain recombines TRBV6-1 with TRBJ1-2; unclear D gene. The germline V gene encodes CDR1 MNHNS and CDR2 SASEGT. The CDR3 loop spans 12 amino acids. V lost 10 bases and J 3 bases, leaving 12 bases between the germline ends.

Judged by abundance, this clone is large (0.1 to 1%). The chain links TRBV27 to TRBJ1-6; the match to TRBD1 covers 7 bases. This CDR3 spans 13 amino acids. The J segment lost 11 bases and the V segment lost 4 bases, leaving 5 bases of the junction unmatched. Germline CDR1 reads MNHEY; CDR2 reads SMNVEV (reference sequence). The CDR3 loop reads CASSSGGVTPLHF. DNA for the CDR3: TGTGCCAGCAGTTCAGGGGGAGTAACACCCCTCCACTTT.

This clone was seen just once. DNA of the CDR3: TGTGCCAGCAGCTTTAGCGGGAGTGCTAGCACAGATACGCAGTATTTT. Protein product: CASSFSGSASTDTQYF. V usage is TRBV5-5 and J usage is TRBJ2-3, with TRBD2 matching 9 bases. Germline-derived CDR1 and CDR2 are SGHKS and YYEKEE (reference sequence). The CDR3 consists of 16 residues. The V segment lost 2 bases and the J segment 0 bases; nucleotides outside the gene matches: 4.

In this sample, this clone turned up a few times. DNA of the CDR3: TGTGCCAGCAGTCCCGGGGGAAACACCGGGGAGCTGTTTTTT. This encodes CASSPGGNTGELFF. The V and J genes are TRBV6-1 and TRBJ2-2; TRBD2 is a possible D gene (6 bases). Germline CDR1 is MNHNS and CDR2 is SASEGT. The CDR3 sequence is 14 residues long. The V gene lost 5 bases and the J gene lost 2 bases, with 9 bases spanning the gap.

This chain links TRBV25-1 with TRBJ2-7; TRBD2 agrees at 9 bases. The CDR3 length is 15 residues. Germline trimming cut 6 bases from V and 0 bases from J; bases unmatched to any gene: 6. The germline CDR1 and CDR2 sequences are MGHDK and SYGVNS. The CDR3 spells CASRGAGGNSYEQYF. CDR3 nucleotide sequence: TGTGCCAGCAGGGGTGCGGGGGGGAACTCCTACGAGCAGTACTTC.

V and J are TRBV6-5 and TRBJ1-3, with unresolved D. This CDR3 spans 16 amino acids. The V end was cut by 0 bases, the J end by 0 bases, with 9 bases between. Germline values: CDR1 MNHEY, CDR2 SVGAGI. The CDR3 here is CASSYSLATSGNTIYF. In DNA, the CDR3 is TGTGCCAGCAGTTACTCTCTCGCTACCTCTGGAAACACCATATATTTT.

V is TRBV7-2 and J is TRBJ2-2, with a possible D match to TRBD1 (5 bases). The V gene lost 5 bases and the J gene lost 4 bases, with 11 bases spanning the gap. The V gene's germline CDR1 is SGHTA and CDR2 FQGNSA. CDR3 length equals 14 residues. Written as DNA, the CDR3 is TGTGCCAGCAGCCGTAGGCAGGGCACCGGGGAGCTGTTTTTT. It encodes CASSRRQGTGELFF.

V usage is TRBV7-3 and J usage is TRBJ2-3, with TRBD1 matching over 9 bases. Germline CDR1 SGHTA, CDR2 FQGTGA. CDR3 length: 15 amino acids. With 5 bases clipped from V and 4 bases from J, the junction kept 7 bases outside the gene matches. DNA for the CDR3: TGTGCCAGCAGCCCTGACAGGGGGTCGGCAGATACGCAGTATTTT. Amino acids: CASSPDRGSADTQYF.

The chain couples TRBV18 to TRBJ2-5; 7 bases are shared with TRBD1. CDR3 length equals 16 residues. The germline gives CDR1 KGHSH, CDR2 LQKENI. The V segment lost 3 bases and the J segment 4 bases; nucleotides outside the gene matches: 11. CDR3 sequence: CASSPGGTAGVETQYF. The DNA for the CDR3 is TGTGCCAGCTCACCGGGTGGGACAGCTGGGGTAGAGACCCAGTACTTC.

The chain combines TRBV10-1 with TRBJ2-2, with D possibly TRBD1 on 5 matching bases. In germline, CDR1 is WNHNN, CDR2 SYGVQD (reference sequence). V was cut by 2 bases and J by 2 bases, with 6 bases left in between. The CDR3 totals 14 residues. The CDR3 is CASSEGHNTGELFF. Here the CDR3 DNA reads TGCGCCAGCAGTGAGGGACACAACACCGGGGAGCTGTTTTTT.

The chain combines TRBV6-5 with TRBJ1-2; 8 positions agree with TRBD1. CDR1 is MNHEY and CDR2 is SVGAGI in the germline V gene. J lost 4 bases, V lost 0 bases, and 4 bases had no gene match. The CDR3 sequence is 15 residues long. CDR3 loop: CASSYSGQALYGYTF. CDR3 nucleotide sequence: TGTGCCAGCAGTTACTCGGGACAGGCCCTCTATGGCTACACCTTC.

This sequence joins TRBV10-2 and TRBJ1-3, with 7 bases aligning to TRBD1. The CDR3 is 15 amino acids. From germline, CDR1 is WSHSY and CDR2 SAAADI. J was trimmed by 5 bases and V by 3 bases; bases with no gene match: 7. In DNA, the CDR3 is TGCGCCAGCAGTGATTCCGGGACAGTCCGAAACACCATATATTTT. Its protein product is CASSDSGTVRNTIYF.

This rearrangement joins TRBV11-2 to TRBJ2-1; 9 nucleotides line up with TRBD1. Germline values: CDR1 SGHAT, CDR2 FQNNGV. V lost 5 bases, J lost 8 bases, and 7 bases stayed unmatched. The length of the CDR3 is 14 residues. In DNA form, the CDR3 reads TGTGCCAGCAGCCTAGGGACAGGGAAAGATGAGCAGTTCTTC. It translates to CASSLGTGKDEQFF.

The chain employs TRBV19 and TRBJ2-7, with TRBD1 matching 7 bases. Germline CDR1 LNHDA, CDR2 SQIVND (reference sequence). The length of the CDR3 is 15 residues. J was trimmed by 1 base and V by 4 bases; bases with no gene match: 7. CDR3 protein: CASSTTTTGSYEQYF. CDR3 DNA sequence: TGTGCCAGTAGTACGACGACGACAGGGTCCTACGAGCAGTACTTC.

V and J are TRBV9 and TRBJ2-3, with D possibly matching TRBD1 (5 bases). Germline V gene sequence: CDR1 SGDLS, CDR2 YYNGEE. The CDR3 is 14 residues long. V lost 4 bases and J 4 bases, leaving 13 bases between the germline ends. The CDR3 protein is CASSPGSVADTQYF. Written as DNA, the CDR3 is TGTGCCAGCAGCCCAGGGTCCGTCGCAGATACGCAGTATTTT. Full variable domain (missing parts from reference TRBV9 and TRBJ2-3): DSGVTQTPKHLITATGQRVTLRCSPRSGDLSVYWYQQSLDQGLQFLIQYYNGEERAKGNILERFSAQQFPDLHSELNLSSLELGDSALYFCASSPGSVADTQYFGPGTRLTVL.